This TCR beta chain was captured in a study of control samples from healthy donors and cancer patients. Germline V gene data show CDR1 as SNHLY and CDR2 as FYNNEI. V was clipped by 6 bases and J by 0 bases, with 15 bases between them. The CDR3 has 16 amino acids. Profiled with immunoSEQ multiplex PCR; TCRdb holds only in-frame clones, not every one. The sample includes about 84,000 clones, 91% of them seen just once. This rearrangement joins TRBV2 to TRBJ1-5, with a possible D match to TRBD1 (5 bases). The sequenced sample was blood. The sequence was obtained from a man in his fifties or sixties in good health. This CDR3 reads CASSPSGQVSNQPQHF. CDR3 bases: TGTGCCAGCAGCCCATCCGGACAAGTTAGCAATCAGCCCCAGCATTTT.